Here is one T cell receptor (beta chain) with its context. A quantity of about 0.5 to 1 ug RNA underwent reverse transcription using random hexamers. TCRdb reprocessed the immunoSEQ multiplex PCR reads via MiXCR and lists one record per CDR3 protein. The sample holds under 150,000 distinct CDR3 sequences, roughly 94% seen once. This specimen comes from a study of CD8 T cells in Susac syndrome. V was pared by 7 bases and J by 1 base, with 5 bases of the junction left unmatched. The germline gives CDR1 WSHSY, CDR2 SAAADI. There are 14 residues in the CDR3. Sequenced input: CD4+ T cells from PBMCs. The chain combines TRBV10-2 with TRBJ2-3; the match to TRBD2 covers 7 bases. This TCR was recovered from a human donor with multiple sclerosis. CDR3 sequence reads: CASKVAGRTDTQYF. The DNA for the CDR3 is TGCGCCAGCAAGGTAGCGGGCCGCACAGATACGCAGTATTTT.